This T cell receptor (beta chain) was sequenced during a study of long-term antiretroviral therapy in people with HIV. Study findings and constraints: Post-treatment diversity went higher with ART but stayed below transplant donor controls. ART adherence was not documented, and neither viral resistance nor therapy changes had any data.

A remark on this clone: The antigen is undetermined.

V lost 3 bases, J lost 6 bases, and 18 bases lay in between. Germline CDR1 is KGHSH and CDR2 is LQKENI. This CDR3 comprises 15 residues. Runs used v3.0 of the immunoSEQ assay and were done at survey level. Produced via immunoSEQ multiplex PCR; TCRdb's table is partial and in-frame only. The sample contains under 30,000 clones, about 80% of which appear only once. The starting material was unsorted PBMCs, obtained 0.3 years after starting antiretroviral therapy. This chain connects TRBV18 to TRBJ2-7; D gene uncertain. The clonotype comes from a man in his forties with HIV. DNA for the CDR3: TGTGCCAGCTCACCGCCCAGTTTAAAGGGCCGCGAGCAGTACTTC. The encoded protein is CASSPPSLKGREQYF.